These 12 T cell receptor beta chains share one sample of origin, sequenced in a study of control samples from healthy donors and cancer patients. TCRdb's copy holds only in-frame clones and misses some; the assay was immunoSEQ multiplex PCR. The data show approximately 71,000 clones, around nine tenths seen once. Sequencing was performed on PBMCs. The receptors originated from a man aged 55 to 70 with lung cancer.

This chain links TRBV12-3 or TRBV12-4 with TRBJ1-1; D gene unclear. The CDR3 has 13 residues. V lost 6 bases, J lost 4 bases, and 12 bases lay in between. The CDR3 nucleotides are TGTGCCAGCAGCCTACATGGAGCCACTGAAGCTTTCTTT. Translation gives CASSLHGATEAFF.

V gene TRBV5-1 combines with J gene TRBJ1-4, with D possibly being TRBD1 (5 bases). Germline CDR1 reads SGHRS; CDR2 reads YFSETQ. There are 18 residues in the CDR3. V lost 7 bases to trimming and J lost 4 bases, with 26 bases between them. The CDR3 loop reads CASAGGRDSLGNNEKLFF. CDR3 bases: TGCGCCAGCGCCGGGGGAAGGGATTCACTAGGAAATAATGAAAAACTGTTTTTT.

This clone was seen once. V gene TRBV2 combines with J gene TRBJ1-5; no clear D. The germline V and J ends were trimmed by 4 bases and 1 base, with 11 bases remaining between them. This CDR3 comprises 15 residues. From germline, CDR1 is SNHLY and CDR2 FYNNEI. CDR3 in amino acids: CASSGQFISNQPQHF. The CDR3 bases are TGTGCCAGCAGTGGGCAGTTTATAAGCAATCAGCCCCAGCATTTT. The entire variable domain, with the rest obtained from reference TRBV2 and TRBJ1-5, is as follows: EPEVTQTPSHQVTQMGQEVILRCVPISNHLYFYWYRQILGQKVEFLVSFYNNEISEKSEIFDDQFSVERPDGSNFTLKIRSTKLEDSAMYFCASSGQFISNQPQHFGDGTRLSIL.

The rearrangement uses TRBV7-2 and TRBJ1-5, with 8 bases matching TRBD1. Germline lookup yields CDR1 SGHTA and CDR2 FQGNSA. V shed 2 bases and J 2 bases; nucleotides not matched to a gene: 2. This CDR3 region has 15 residues. CDR3 coding DNA: TGTGCCAGCAGCTTACAGGGGGCTGGCAATCAGCCCCAGCATTTT. As protein: CASSLQGAGNQPQHF.

The V call is TRBV5-1, the J call TRBJ2-5; 7 bases map to TRBD1. Trimming removed 4 bases from V and 2 bases from J; junction bases left unmatched: 5. Germline V lookup: CDR1 SGHRS, CDR2 YFSETQ. The CDR3 is 14 residues long. CDR3 sequence (DNA): TGCGCCAGCAGCGATGGACAGGCGCAAGAGACCCAGTACTTC. Its protein is CASSDGQAQETQYF.

This chain links TRBV5-1 with TRBJ2-7, with D maybe TRBD1 (5 bases). The CDR3 length is 16 residues. Germline V gene lookup returns CDR1 SGHRS and CDR2 YFSETQ. V lost 0 bases to trimming and J lost 0 bases, with 13 bases between them. The CDR3 DNA sequence: TGCGCCAGCAGCTTGGTTTACAGGTCATCCTCCTACGAGCAGTACTTC. As protein: CASSLVYRSSSYEQYF. The variable domain in full, with the rest retrieved from reference TRBV5-1 and TRBJ2-7, is KAGVTQTPRYLIKTRGQQVTLSCSPISGHRSVSWYQQTPGQGLQFLFEYFSETQRNKGNFPGRFSGRQFSNSRSEMNVSTLELGDSALYLCASSLVYRSSSYEQYFGPGTRLTVT.

This clone is classed as medium-sized. The genes are TRBV4-1 and TRBJ2-7; D not resolved. Trimming took off 2 bases at V and 2 bases at J, with 7 bases between the two ends. This CDR3 has 13 residues. From germline, CDR1 is MGHRA and CDR2 YSYEKL. The CDR3 is CASSQPDPYEQYV. CDR3 in DNA: TGCGCCAGCAGCCAACCTGACCCCTACGAGCAGTACGTC.

The V gene is TRBV5-8, the J gene TRBJ2-1; D gene unclear. This CDR3 spans 15 amino acids. In germline, CDR1 is SGHTS, CDR2 YDEGEE. The V end lost 0 bases, the J end lost 0 bases, and 7 bases lay between the germline ends. This chain's CDR3 is CASSLARSSYNEQFF. The CDR3 coding sequence is TGTGCCAGCAGCTTGGCTAGGAGCTCCTACAATGAGCAGTTCTTC.

CDR3 residues: CASSLGQASTGELFF. CDR3 nucleotides: TGCGCCAGCAGCCTGGGACAGGCCTCCACCGGGGAGCTGTTTTTT. The gene calls are TRBV4-1 and TRBJ2-2; 8 nucleotides line up with TRBD1. Germline-derived CDR1 and CDR2 are MGHRA and YSYEKL. This CDR3 contains 15 residues. Germline trimming cut 4 bases from V and 4 bases from J; bases unmatched to any gene: 5.

The chain couples TRBV29-1 to TRBJ1-2; no clear D. The CDR3 runs to 12 residues. Germline values: CDR1 SQVTM, CDR2 ANQGSEA. V was pared by 6 bases and J by 0 bases, with 8 bases between. In nucleotides, the CDR3 is TGCAGCGTCGCCGGGGCTAACTATGGCTACACCTTC. It translates to CSVAGANYGYTF.

Comment on this clone: The same CDR3 can be traced to other DNA sequences in this sample. The chain recombines TRBV18 with TRBJ2-6; the D call may be TRBD1 or TRBD2 (5 bases each). This CDR3 has 15 amino acids. The germline gives CDR1 KGHSH, CDR2 LQKENI. Trimming pared 2 bases from V and 0 bases from J, leaving 5 bases between. Here the CDR3 reads CASSPGGSGANVLTF. The CDR3 coding sequence is TGTGCCAGCTCACCAGGGGGCTCTGGGGCCAACGTCCTGACTTTC. Drawing the rest from reference TRBV18 and TRBJ2-6, the complete variable domain is NAGVMQNPRHLVRRRGQEARLRCSPMKGHSHVYWYRQLPEEGLKFMVYLQKENIIDESGMPKERFSAEFPKEGPSILRIQQVVRGDSAAYFCASSPGGSGANVLTFGAGSRLTVL.

Written as DNA, the CDR3 is TGTGCCAGCTCACTCCTCACAGGGATCAACACTGAAGCTTTCTTT. It encodes CASSLLTGINTEAFF. The chain uses TRBV18 and TRBJ1-1; maybe TRBD1 (6 bases). V gave up 4 bases and J gave up 2 bases, with 14 bases separating them. The germline CDR1 and CDR2 sequences are KGHSH and LQKENI. The CDR3 is 15 residues long.